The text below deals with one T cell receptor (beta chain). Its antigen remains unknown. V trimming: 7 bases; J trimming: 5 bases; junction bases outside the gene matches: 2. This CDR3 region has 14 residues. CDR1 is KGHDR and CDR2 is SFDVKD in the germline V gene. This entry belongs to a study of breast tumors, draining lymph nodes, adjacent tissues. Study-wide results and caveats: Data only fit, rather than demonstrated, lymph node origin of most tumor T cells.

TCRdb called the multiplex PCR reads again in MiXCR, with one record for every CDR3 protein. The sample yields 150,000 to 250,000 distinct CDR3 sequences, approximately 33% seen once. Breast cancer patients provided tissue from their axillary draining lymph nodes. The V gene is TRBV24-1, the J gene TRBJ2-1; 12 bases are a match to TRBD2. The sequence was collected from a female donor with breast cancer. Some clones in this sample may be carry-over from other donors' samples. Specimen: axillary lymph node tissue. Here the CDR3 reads CATRTSGSHNEQFF. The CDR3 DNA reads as TGTGCCACCAGGACTAGCGGGAGCCACAATGAGCAGTTCTTC.